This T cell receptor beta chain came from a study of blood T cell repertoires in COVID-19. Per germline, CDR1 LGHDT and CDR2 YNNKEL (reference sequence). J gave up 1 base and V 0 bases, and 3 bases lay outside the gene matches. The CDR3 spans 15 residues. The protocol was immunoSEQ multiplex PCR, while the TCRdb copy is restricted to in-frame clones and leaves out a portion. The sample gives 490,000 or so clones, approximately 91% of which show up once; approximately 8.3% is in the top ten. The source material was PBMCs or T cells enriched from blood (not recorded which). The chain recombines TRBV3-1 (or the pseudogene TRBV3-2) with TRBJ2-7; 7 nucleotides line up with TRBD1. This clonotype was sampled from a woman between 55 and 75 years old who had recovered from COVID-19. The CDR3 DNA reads TGTGCCAGCAGCCAAGAGACAGGGATGTCCTACGAGCAGTACTTC. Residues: CASSQETGMSYEQYF.